These 6 T cell receptor beta chains originate from one sample sequenced in a study of PD-L1 blockade in urothelial cancer. Sequenced by immunoSEQ multiplex PCR; TCRdb stores in-frame clones only, minus some. There are 60,000 or so clones in the sample; 81% occur only once, and 3.2% lies in the top ten. Time point specified: pretreatment peripheral blood. Specimen: PBMCs, collected around atezolizumab (anti-PD-L1) treatment. The source is a man between 65 and 79 years old with urothelial cancer.

The chain recombines TRBV27 with TRBJ1-4, with TRBD1 matching 8 bases. This CDR3 spans 14 amino acids. The J segment lost 9 bases and the V segment lost 4 bases, leaving 7 bases of the junction unmatched. Germline V gene data show CDR1 as MNHEY and CDR2 as SMNVEV (reference sequence). CDR3 in amino acids: CASSSGTGPQKLFF. CDR3 bases: TGTGCCAGCAGTTCCGGGACAGGTCCTCAAAAACTGTTTTTT.

This chain uses TRBV30 with TRBJ2-5; the match to TRBD2 covers 8 bases. The germline gives CDR1 GTSNPN, CDR2 SVGIG (reference sequence). V trimming: 3 bases; J trimming: 5 bases; junction bases outside the gene matches: 5. This CDR3 region has 13 residues. The CDR3 region has the DNA TGTGCCTGGAGCGCGGGGGGCCGGGAGACCCAGTACTTC. It encodes CAWSAGGRETQYF.

The chain carries TRBV29-1 and TRBJ1-2; D may be TRBD1 (6 bases). The CDR3 loop spans 16 amino acids. Germline CDR1 SQVTM, CDR2 ANQGSEA. Trimming stripped 3 bases from V and 2 bases from J, with 19 bases between. CDR3 region: CSVDNREGWYNYGYTF. The CDR3 nucleotides are TGCAGCGTTGATAACAGGGAGGGATGGTACAACTATGGCTACACCTTC.

V is TRBV5-6 and J is TRBJ1-1; D is perhaps TRBD1 (5 bases). V was cut by 4 bases and J by 3 bases, with 19 bases left in between. The CDR3 sequence is 16 residues long. Germline V lookup: CDR1 SGHDT, CDR2 YYEEEE. Written as DNA, the CDR3 is TGTGCCAGCAGCCCGGATCCAGGGAGGTCGGACACTGAAGCTTTCTTT. Protein product: CASSPDPGRSDTEAFF.

This chain joins TRBV28 and TRBJ2-7; 8 bases fit TRBD2. This CDR3 contains 14 residues. J lost 2 bases, V lost 6 bases, and 6 bases had no gene match. Germline V gene lookup returns CDR1 MDHEN and CDR2 SYDVKM. CDR3 sequence: CASRVAGPTYEQYF. The CDR3 nucleotides are TGTGCCAGCAGGGTAGCGGGACCAACCTACGAGCAGTACTTC.

In nucleotides, the CDR3 is TGTGCCAGTAGTATATTGACAACGCACAATGAGCAGTTCTTC. The encoded protein is CASSILTTHNEQFF. V and J are TRBV19 and TRBJ2-1, with D unresolved. The CDR3 loop spans 14 amino acids. Germline-derived CDR1 and CDR2 are LNHDA and SQIVND (reference sequence). V was trimmed by 2 bases and J by 5 bases, leaving 10 bases between them.